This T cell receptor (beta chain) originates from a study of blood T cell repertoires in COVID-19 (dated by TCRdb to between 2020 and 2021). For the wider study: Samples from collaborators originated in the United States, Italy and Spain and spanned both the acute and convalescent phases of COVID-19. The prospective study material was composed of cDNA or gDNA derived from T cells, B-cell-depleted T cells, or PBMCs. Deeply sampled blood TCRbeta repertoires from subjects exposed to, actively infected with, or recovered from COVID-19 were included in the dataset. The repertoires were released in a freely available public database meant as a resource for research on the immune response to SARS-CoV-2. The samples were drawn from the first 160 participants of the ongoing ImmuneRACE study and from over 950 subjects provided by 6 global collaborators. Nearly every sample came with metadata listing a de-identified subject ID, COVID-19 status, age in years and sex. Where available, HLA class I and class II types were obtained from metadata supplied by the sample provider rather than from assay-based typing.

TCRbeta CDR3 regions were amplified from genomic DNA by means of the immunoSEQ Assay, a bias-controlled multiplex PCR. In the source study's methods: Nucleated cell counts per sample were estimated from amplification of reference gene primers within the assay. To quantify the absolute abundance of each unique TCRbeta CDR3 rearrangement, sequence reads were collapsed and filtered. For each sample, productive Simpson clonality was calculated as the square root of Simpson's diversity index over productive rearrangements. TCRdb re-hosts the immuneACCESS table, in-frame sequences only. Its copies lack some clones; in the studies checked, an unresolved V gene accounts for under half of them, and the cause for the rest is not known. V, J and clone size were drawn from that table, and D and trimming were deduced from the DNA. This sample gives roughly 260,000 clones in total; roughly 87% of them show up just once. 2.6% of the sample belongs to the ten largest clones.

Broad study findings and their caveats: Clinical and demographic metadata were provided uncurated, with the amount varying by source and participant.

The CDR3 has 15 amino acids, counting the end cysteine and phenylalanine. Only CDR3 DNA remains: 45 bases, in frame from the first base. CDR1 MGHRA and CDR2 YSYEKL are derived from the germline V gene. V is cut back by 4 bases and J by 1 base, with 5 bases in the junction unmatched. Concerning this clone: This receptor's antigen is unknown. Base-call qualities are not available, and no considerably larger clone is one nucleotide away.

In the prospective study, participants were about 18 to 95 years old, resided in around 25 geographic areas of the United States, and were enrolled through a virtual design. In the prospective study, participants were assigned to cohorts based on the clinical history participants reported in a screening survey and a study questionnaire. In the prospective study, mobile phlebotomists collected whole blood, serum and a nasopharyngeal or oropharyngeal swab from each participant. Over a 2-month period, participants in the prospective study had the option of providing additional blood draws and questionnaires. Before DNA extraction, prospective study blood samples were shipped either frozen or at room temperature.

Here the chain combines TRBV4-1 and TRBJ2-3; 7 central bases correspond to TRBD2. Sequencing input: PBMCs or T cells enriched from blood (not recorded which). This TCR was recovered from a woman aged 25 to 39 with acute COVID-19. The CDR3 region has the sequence CASSLTGGGTDTQYF. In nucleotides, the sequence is TGCGCCAGCAGCCTCACGGGGGGAGGCACAGATACGCAGTATTTT.